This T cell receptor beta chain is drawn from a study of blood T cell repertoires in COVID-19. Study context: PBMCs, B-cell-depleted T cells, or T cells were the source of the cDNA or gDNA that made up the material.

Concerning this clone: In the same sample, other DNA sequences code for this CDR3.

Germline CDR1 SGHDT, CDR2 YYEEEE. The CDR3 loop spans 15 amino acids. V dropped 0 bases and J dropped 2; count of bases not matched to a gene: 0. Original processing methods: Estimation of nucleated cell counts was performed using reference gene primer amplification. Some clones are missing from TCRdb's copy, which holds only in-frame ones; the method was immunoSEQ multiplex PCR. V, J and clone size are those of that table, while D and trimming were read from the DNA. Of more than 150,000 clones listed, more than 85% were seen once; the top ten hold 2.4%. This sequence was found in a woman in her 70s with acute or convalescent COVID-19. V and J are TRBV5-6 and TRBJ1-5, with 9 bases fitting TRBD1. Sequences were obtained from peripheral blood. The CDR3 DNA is TGTGCCAGCAGCTTGGGGACAGGGGGCAATCAGCCCCAGCATTTT. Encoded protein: CASSLGTGGNQPQHF. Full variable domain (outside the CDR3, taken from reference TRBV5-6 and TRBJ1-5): DAGVTQSPTHLIKTRGQQVTLRCSPKSGHDTVSWYQQALGQGPQFIFQYYEEEERQRGNFPDRFSGHQFPNYSSELNVNALLLGDSALYLCASSLGTGGNQPQHFGDGTRLSIL.